This T cell receptor (beta chain) was sequenced in a study of T cell responses to AZD1222 COVID-19 vaccine. This CDR3 has 13 residues. Trimming shortened V by 3 bases and J by 0 bases, and 6 bases separated the two germline ends. Germline values: CDR1 MNHEY, CDR2 SMNVEV (reference sequence). Concerning this clone itself: No antigen is known for it.

The assay was immunoSEQ multiplex PCR, and TCRdb's table has in-frame clones only and misses some. There are roughly 100,000 clones in the sample; more than 85% occur only once, and more than 4.5% lies in the top ten. General study findings and limits: Donor demographics were predominantly white British with a female majority; clonal diversity may be underestimated.

The V gene is TRBV27, the J gene TRBJ2-7; no reliable D call. Sample: peripheral blood, taken on day 0 of AZD1222 vaccination. The clonotype was recovered from an adult in good health. CDR3 sequence reads: CASSFRPSYEQYF. In DNA, the CDR3 is TGTGCCAGCAGTTTCAGACCCTCCTACGAGCAGTACTTC.